A selection of T cell receptor beta chains follows, all from one sample in a study of T cells in Graves' hyperthyroidism and ophthalmopathy. TCRdb ran MiXCR on the multiplex PCR reads and lists one entry per CDR3 protein. The sample lists approximately 740,000 distinct CDR3 sequences; 14% were seen once. The material sequenced was blood. The origin of the receptors is a woman younger than 30 with Graves' hyperthyroidism. The CDR3 runs from the conserved cysteine through the conserved F or W. The D gene is left open where the match is weak. Size values are once, few and many counts, or a class for expanded clones, and some rows have none.

cdr3_aa cdr3_nt j_call v_call d_call clone_size
CASSLWGGANEAFF TGTGCCAGCAGCTTATGGGGGGGCGCAAATGAAGCTTTCTTT TRBJ1-1 TRBV7-3 . few
CASSEARVFPPETQYF TGTGCCAGCAGTGAAGCTCGGGTGTTCCCCCCAGAGACCCAGTACTTC TRBJ2-5 TRBV2 . many
CASSFRGLEPQHF TGTGCCAGCAGCTTTAGGGGGCTGGAGCCCCAGCATTTT TRBJ1-5 TRBV11-2 TRBD1 many
CSVTGGGETQYF TGCAGCGTAACAGGGGGTGGTGAGACCCAGTACTTC TRBJ2-5 TRBV29-1 TRBD1 many
CSAFPLGRNSPLHF TGCAGTGCTTTTCCCCTTGGACGGAATTCACCCCTCCACTTT TRBJ1-6 TRBV20-1 . many
CASSLPVSYEQYF TGTGCCAGCAGCTTACCCGTCTCCTACGAGCAGTACTTC TRBJ2-7 TRBV7-9 . many
CSARAGQGFKQFF TGCAGTGCTAGAGCGGGACAGGGGTTCAAGCAGTTCTTC TRBJ2-1 TRBV20-1 TRBD1 .
CASSPQHSGLGWDTIYF TGCGCCAGCAGCCCGCAACACTCGGGACTCGGATGGGACACCATATATTTT TRBJ1-3 TRBV5-1 . .
CSASGVGTVNSPLHF TGCAGTGCTTCCGGGGTCGGGACAGTCAATTCACCCCTCCACTTT TRBJ1-6 TRBV20-1 TRBD1 few
CASRLRLADTDTQYF TGTGCCAGCAGGCTCAGGCTGGCGGACACAGATACGCAGTATTTT TRBJ2-3 TRBV11-2 . many
CASSDSLMNTEAFF TGTGCCAGCAGTGACTCCCTTATGAACACTGAAGCTTTCTTT TRBJ1-1 TRBV2 . many
CASRRPPANEKLFF TGTGCCAGCAGAAGGCCGCCCGCTAATGAAAAACTGTTTTTT TRBJ1-4 TRBV2 . .
CASSPRLAGAGELFF TGTGCCAGTAGTCCAAGACTAGCGGGAGCGGGGGAGCTGTTTTTT TRBJ2-2 TRBV19 TRBD2 .
CASSQGGRTEAFF TGTGCCAGCAGCCAGGGAGGGAGAACTGAAGCTTTCTTT TRBJ1-1 TRBV14 . few
CASGFGGRGSSYEQYF TGTGCCAGCGGGTTCGGCGGGAGGGGGAGCTCCTACGAGCAGTACTTC TRBJ2-7 TRBV28 TRBD2 .
CASFRGSGIGGGKLFF TGTGCCAGCTTTCGGGGTAGCGGGATTGGTGGAGGAAAACTGTTTTTT TRBJ1-4 TRBV6-1 . few
CASSPGQASGELFF TGTGCCAGCAGCCCCGGACAGGCCAGCGGGGAGCTGTTTTTT TRBJ2-2 TRBV7-9 TRBD1 few
CASKELPGSRDRWASGRRYEQYF TGTGCCTCAAAGGAGCTCCCCGGGTCTCGGGACAGGTGGGCTAGCGGGAGAAGGTACGAGCAGTACTTC TRBJ2-7 TRBV2 TRBD2 many
CASRPRRDSNQPQHF TGTGCCAGCAGACCCAGACGGGATAGCAATCAGCCCCAGCATTTT TRBJ1-5 TRBV6-1 . few
CSALFSGSTDTQYF TGCAGTGCCTTATTTAGCGGAAGCACAGATACGCAGTATTTT TRBJ2-3 TRBV20-1 . many
CASSPQTSGVKEYF TGTGCCAGCAGCCCCCAGACTAGCGGGGTCAAGGAGTACTTC TRBJ2-7 TRBV6-1 TRBD2 .
CASSLGTGLSTGELFF TGCGCCAGCAGCCTCGGGACAGGGCTGAGCACCGGGGAGCTGTTTTTT TRBJ2-2 TRBV5-1 TRBD1 many
CASSLPRVPHNEQFF TGTGCCAGCAGCTTACCCAGGGTCCCTCACAATGAGCAGTTCTTC TRBJ2-1 TRBV7-9 . few
CASSLSGAFYGYTF TGTGCCAGCAGTTTGAGCGGAGCGTTCTATGGCTACACCTTC TRBJ1-2 TRBV12-3/TRBV12-4 . many
CASSSGGRGSNEQFF TGCGCCAGCAGCTCCGGCGGGAGGGGGTCCAATGAGCAGTTCTTC TRBJ2-1 TRBV4-1 TRBD2 .
CASSYEQGPVYEQYF TGTGCCAGCAGTTATGAACAGGGGCCCGTCTACGAGCAGTACTTC TRBJ2-7 TRBV6-1 TRBD1 few
CASSFSGGVKNIQYF TGTGCCAGCAGTTTTAGCGGGGGAGTCAAAAACATTCAGTACTTC TRBJ2-4 TRBV28 TRBD2 many
CASGRVSSYEQYF TGTGCCAGTGGGCGGGTGTCCTCCTACGAGCAGTACTTC TRBJ2-7 TRBV7-9 . many
CASSQGEGEQYF TGTGCCAGCAGCCAGGGGGAGGGGGAGCAGTACTTC TRBJ2-7 TRBV7-3 . many
CASRDSYQGETQYF TGTGCCAGCCGGGACTCTTATCAAGGGGAGACCCAGTACTTC TRBJ2-5 TRBV12-3/TRBV12-4 . many
CASSPVLFRSEKLFF TGTGCCAGCAGTCCCGTCCTGTTTCGAAGTGAAAAACTGTTTTTT TRBJ1-4 TRBV28 . .
CSARRDRVPYEQYF TGCAGTGCCCGGAGGGACAGGGTACCCTACGAGCAGTACTTC TRBJ2-7 TRBV20-1 TRBD1 few
CSARGGKSNQPQHF TGCAGTGCTAGGGGGGGTAAGAGCAATCAGCCCCAGCATTTT TRBJ1-5 TRBV20-1 . many
CSAYDSGSSYNEQFF TGCAGTGCTTATGACAGCGGGAGCTCCTACAATGAGCAGTTCTTC TRBJ2-1 TRBV20-1 TRBD2 few
CASSLGGLADF TGTGCCAGCAGCTTGGGGGGGCTAGCCGACTTC TRBJ2-5 TRBV5-5 . few
CASRRGVALNTGELFF TGTGCCAGCAGACGGGGGGTAGCGCTGAACACCGGGGAGCTGTTTTTT TRBJ2-2 TRBV5-8 TRBD2 .
CASSLVLPGANVLTF TGTGCCAGCAGTTTAGTACTCCCTGGGGCCAACGTCCTGACTTTC TRBJ2-6 TRBV27 . .
CSAVQREINEQFF TGCAGCGCGGTCCAGCGGGAGATCAATGAGCAGTTCTTC TRBJ2-1 TRBV29-1 TRBD2 .
CAWSVTRGNEQYF TGTGCCTGGAGTGTGACTAGAGGCAACGAGCAGTACTTC TRBJ2-7 TRBV30 . many
CASSFSYNEQFF TGTGCCAGCAGCTTTAGTTACAATGAGCAGTTCTTC TRBJ2-1 TRBV28 . many
CSAGTGLYEQYF TGCAGCGCCGGGACAGGGCTTTACGAGCAGTACTTC TRBJ2-7 TRBV29-1 TRBD1 .
CASRAWESKNIQYF TGTGCCAGCAGAGCGTGGGAGTCCAAAAACATTCAGTACTTC TRBJ2-4 TRBV6-9 . few
CASSTTGGDSYEQYF TGTGCCAGCAGCACGACAGGGGGCGACTCCTACGAGCAGTACTTC TRBJ2-7 TRBV7-2 TRBD1 many
CASSRTSGRAYEQFF TGTGCCAGCAGCAGGACTAGCGGGAGGGCCTATGAGCAGTTCTTC TRBJ2-1 TRBV6-2/TRBV6-3 TRBD2 .
CSARLAGISTDTQYF TGCAGTGCACGACTAGCGGGAATAAGCACAGATACGCAGTATTTT TRBJ2-3 TRBV20-1 TRBD2 many
CASSRDRMNTEAFF TGTGCCAGCTCACGAGACAGAATGAACACTGAAGCTTTCTTT TRBJ1-1 TRBV18 . many
CATSRDSTQYF TGTGCCACCAGCAGAGATTCGACGCAGTATTTT TRBJ2-3 TRBV15 . few
CASRQDRSYEQYF TGTGCCAGCAGACAAGACAGATCCTACGAGCAGTACTTC TRBJ2-7 TRBV6-1 . .
CASSQTTNEKLFF TGTGCCAGCAGCCAAACAACTAATGAAAAACTGTTTTTT TRBJ1-4 TRBV3-1 . .
CASSVVGQGGTGELFF TGTGCCAGCAGCGTCGTAGGACAGGGAGGGACCGGGGAGCTGTTTTTT TRBJ2-2 TRBV9 . few
CSAQGAQSNEKLFF TGCAGTGCGCAGGGGGCGCAGTCTAATGAAAAACTGTTTTTT TRBJ1-4 TRBV20-1 TRBD1 .